This note documents a single T cell receptor (beta chain) sequence. Its target is not known. The sample is drawn from a study of cytomegalovirus exposure and HLA in healthy donors. Both 60 Vbeta primers and 13 Jbeta primers went into the PCR. Clones were sequenced by immunoSEQ multiplex PCR, and TCRdb holds only the in-frame ones, with some missing. The data hold around 150,000 clones, with around three quarters observed a single time. Study outcomes and limitations: The study labeled roughly 160 TCR beta chains cytomegalovirus-associated. Data from an earlier analysis indicated that most TCR beta V segments were productive either about 87% or about 30% of the time. Later, an analysis found that common viral pathogens appeared to be linked with several of the most significant clusters.

The CDR3 loop spans 13 amino acids. After removal of 5 bases from V and 2 bases from J, the junction contained 3 bases not matched to a gene. CDR1 is SGHDT, CDR2 YYEEEE, per germline. The receptor's source is a man in his forties in good health and CMV-seronegative. The chain couples TRBV5-6 to TRBJ1-2; 7 bases map to TRBD1. The sequenced material came from PBMCs. The CDR3 bases are TGTGCCAGCAGGGAACAGGGGAACTATGGCTACACCTTC. Encoded protein: CASREQGNYGYTF.